Each of the 6 T cell receptor beta chains below was sequenced from the same sample in a study of shared clonotypes between healthy human individuals (dated by TCRdb to between 2020 and 2021). The library was made by the immunoSEQ multiplex PCR assay. TCRdb carries this immuneACCESS record with in-frame sequences only. Its versions omit some clonotypes, under half of them owing to an unresolved V gene in the studies checked, with the rest unexplained. The sample table shows 550,000 to 850,000 clones, and less than 85% are seen once. Less than 2% of the sample goes to the ten largest clones. Material for sequencing was memory CD4+ T cells sorted from blood. The cell subset or site label on this specimen signifies: CD45RA-negative fraction. These receptors all come from a woman in her twenties or thirties in good health.

This sequence joins TRBV5-1 and TRBJ1-4; the D is unclear. Germline V gene data show CDR1 as SGHRS and CDR2 as YFSETQ. The V end lost 1 base, the J end lost 8 bases, and 12 bases lay between the germline ends. The length of the CDR3 is 14 residues. CDR3 region: CASSLRVGAEKLFF. DNA of the CDR3: TGCGCCAGCAGCTTGAGGGTCGGTGCAGAAAAACTGTTTTTT. Looking up the rest from reference TRBV5-1 and TRBJ1-4 gives the full variable domain: KAGVTQTPRYLIKTRGQQVTLSCSPISGHRSVSWYQQTPGQGLQFLFEYFSETQRNKGNFPGRFSGRQFSNSRSEMNVSTLELGDSALYLCASSLRVGAEKLFFGSGTQLSVL.

This clone appeared a few times. The chain couples TRBV10-1 to TRBJ1-5, with D unresolved. Trimming removed 0 bases at V and 6 bases at J, with 9 bases between. The CDR3 consists of 14 residues. CDR1 is WNHNN and CDR2 is SYGVQD in the germline V gene (reference sequence). DNA of the CDR3: TGCGCCAGCAGTGAGTCGATAGAATCTCAGCCCCAGCATTTT. Encoded protein: CASSESIESQPQHF.

This clone occurred a few times. In DNA form, the CDR3 reads TGCGCCAGCAGCGAACGGGGCTCTTGGGATCAGCCCCAGCATTTT. Translation gives CASSERGSWDQPQHF. The genes are TRBV5-1 and TRBJ1-5, with D possibly matching TRBD1 (5 bases). V shed 4 bases and J shed 5 bases, with 16 bases lying between them. This CDR3 is built from 15 residues. In germline, CDR1 is SGHRS, CDR2 YFSETQ.

The chain joins TRBV30 to TRBJ1-1; TRBD1 aligns across 7 bases. The CDR3 totals 15 residues. Germline V lookup: CDR1 GTSNPN, CDR2 SVGIG (reference sequence). Unmatched junction bases numbered 5, after V lost 0 bases and J lost 1 base. In nucleotides, the CDR3 is TGTGCCTGGAGTGTCATGGACAGGAGGAACACTGAAGCTTTCTTT. It encodes CAWSVMDRRNTEAFF.

There are many counts of this clone. This sequence joins TRBV7-2 and TRBJ1-1; D call uncertain. Germline CDR1 is SGHTA and CDR2 is FQGNSA. This CDR3 contains 13 residues. The V and J ends lost 6 bases and 1 base respectively, with 9 bases between them. DNA for the CDR3: TGTGCCAGCAGTTTTGCCCCGAACACTGAAGCTTTCTTT. Residues: CASSFAPNTEAFF.

This clone came up a few times. This may stem from a read error, because a much larger clone lies one nucleotide away. Other DNA variants within this sample encode the same CDR3. The DNA of the CDR3 is TGCGCCAGCAGCCTGGGGGACAGGGATAATGAAAAACTGTTTTTT. Translated: CASSLGDRDNEKLFF. The rearrangement links TRBV5-1 to TRBJ1-4; the match to TRBD1 covers 9 bases. V lost 4 bases and J lost 4; bases outside the gene matches: 5. CDR1 is SGHRS, CDR2 YFSETQ, per germline. CDR3 length: 15 amino acids.